This is a list of T cell receptor beta chains from one sample in a study of blood T cell repertoires in COVID-19. Assay: immunoSEQ multiplex PCR; the TCRdb copy retains only in-frame clones and omits some. The table lists over 75,000 clones, roughly 88% of them singletons. Source material: peripheral blood. All receptors derive from a woman of 80 years or more with active or convalescent COVID-19. CDR3s include the opening cysteine and the closing phenylalanine or tryptophan. Each record gives: J gene, V gene, D gene, clone size, CDR3 DNA, CDR3 protein. D genes are given only for firm matches. A row's size may be missing; if present it is once, few, many or a size class.

J: TRBJ1-2; V: TRBV18; D: TRBD1; size: NA; DNA: TGTGCCAGCTCACCAGAGATAGACAGGGCTAACTATGGCTACACCTTC; CDR3: CASSPEIDRANYGYTF
J: TRBJ2-3; V: TRBV7-3; D: TRBD2; size: NA; DNA: TGTGCCAGCAGACGCGGGGGGGCCACGGATACGCAGTATTTT; CDR3: CASRRGGATDTQYF
J: TRBJ2-1; V: TRBV7-3; D: NA; size: once; DNA: TGTGCCAGCAGCTTATTCTCGCGGGTAGAGCAGTTCTTC; CDR3: CASSLFSRVEQFF
J: TRBJ2-2; V: TRBV5-1; D: TRBD1; size: NA; DNA: TGCGCCAGCAGCTTCAGACAGGGCGGCACCGGGGAGCTGTTTTTT; CDR3: CASSFRQGGTGELFF
J: TRBJ2-7; V: TRBV6-2/TRBV6-3; D: TRBD1; size: NA; DNA: TGTGCCAGCAGTTATAGGCCCGGGACAGCCTCTTCCTACGAGCAGTACTTC; CDR3: CASSYRPGTASSYEQYF
J: TRBJ2-1; V: TRBV3-1/TRBV3-2; D: NA; size: NA; DNA: TGTGCCAGCAGCCAAAAGCCCCTGAATGAGCAGTTCTTC; CDR3: CASSQKPLNEQFF
J: TRBJ2-2; V: TRBV9; D: NA; size: once; DNA: TGTGCCAGCAGCAGCAACACCGGGGAGCTGTTTTTT; CDR3: CASSSNTGELFF
J: TRBJ2-2; V: TRBV9; D: TRBD1; size: NA; DNA: TGTGCCAGCAGCCAGAGGGGGCCGAACACCGGGGAGCTGTTTTTT; CDR3: CASSQRGPNTGELFF
J: TRBJ1-2; V: TRBV29-1; D: NA; size: NA; DNA: TGCAGCGTTGGGGGAATAACGGACAGTGCTTTAACTAACTATGGCTACACCTTC; CDR3: CSVGGITDSALTNYGYTF
J: TRBJ2-3; V: TRBV6-2/TRBV6-3; D: NA; size: NA; DNA: TGTGCCAGCAGTGACACTAGCTGGGTCACAGATACGCAGTATTTT; CDR3: CASSDTSWVTDTQYF
J: TRBJ2-7; V: TRBV19; D: NA; size: NA; DNA: TGTGCCAGTAGTAGGAGACAGAGTACCTACGAGCAGTACTTC; CDR3: CASSRRQSTYEQYF
J: TRBJ2-1; V: TRBV5-1; D: NA; size: NA; DNA: TGCGCCAGCAGCCCAAACTCGGGAAAGCAGTTCTTC; CDR3: CASSPNSGKQFF
J: TRBJ1-3; V: TRBV15; D: TRBD1; size: NA; DNA: TGTGCCACCAGCAGAGATTTTTTCGTGGCGCGGACAGGGAACCCTGGAAACACCATATATTTT; CDR3: CATSRDFFVARTGNPGNTIYF
J: TRBJ1-2; V: TRBV11-1; D: NA; size: NA; DNA: TGTGCCAGCAGCCTCGCTGGGGACTGGGGCTACACCTTC; CDR3: CASSLAGDWGYTF
J: TRBJ2-3; V: TRBV5-4; D: TRBD2; size: NA; DNA: TGTGCCAGCAGCTTTGGGGGGGTGACTACAGATACGCAGTATTTT; CDR3: CASSFGGVTTDTQYF